This TCR beta chain came from a study of cytomegalovirus exposure and HLA in healthy donors. Study-level results: Per a prior analysis, the majority of TCR beta V segments were productive roughly 87% or roughly 30% of the time.

Per germline, CDR1 MGHRA and CDR2 YSYEKL. CDR3 length equals 15 residues. V shed 1 base and J 8 bases; nucleotides not matched to a gene: 8. To note about this clone: Its antigen is unknown.

Primers included in the PCR were 60 Vbeta and 13 Jbeta primers. Original handling: Later analysis identified approximately 88 million unique TCR beta chains, 10 million to 12 million shared. The method was immunoSEQ multiplex PCR; TCRdb's version includes in-frame clones alone and lacks a portion of them. V and J calls and clone size are those listed in that table; D and trimming were worked out from the DNA. The repertoire consists of 200,000 to 300,000 clones, with about three quarters occurring once and the leading ten covering roughly 0.45%. The chain links TRBV4-1 to TRBJ2-1; 7 nucleotides align to TRBD2. This TCR derives from a boy between 5 and 17 years old in good health and CMV-seronegative. The sequencing sample was made of PBMCs. The CDR3 nucleotides are TGCGCCAGCAGCCAAGCTACTACTAGCGACGATGAGCAGTTCTTC. Translation: CASSQATTSDDEQFF.